These T cell receptor beta chains were read from a single sample in a study of blood T cell repertoires in COVID-19. Generated by immunoSEQ multiplex PCR, the TCRdb table keeps only in-frame clones and is missing some. The sample has approximately 180,000 clones; about 84% are singletons. The source material was peripheral blood. These receptors were collected from a person between 70 and 80 years old with COVID-19, enrolled during active disease. The CDR3 runs from the conserved cysteine through the conserved F or W. The order of the fields is CDR3 DNA, CDR3 protein, J gene, clone size, D gene, CDR3 length, V gene. A D gene is named only where the DNA matches it firmly. Some rows have no size entry. The others give once, few or many, or a class for an expanded clone.

TGTGCCAGCAGCCGAAGGACAGGGGGCCTTATTATCGACTATGGCTACACCTTC	CASSRRTGGLIIDYGYTF	TRBJ1-2	once	TRBD1	18	TRBV6-6
TGTGCCAGCAGTCCCGGGTCCTACAATGAGCAGTTCTTC	CASSPGSYNEQFF	TRBJ2-1	-	-	13	TRBV6-5
TGTGCCAGCAGCGTACGCGGTCTTGCGGAGACCCAGTACTTC	CASSVRGLAETQYF	TRBJ2-5	-	-	14	TRBV9
TGTGCCAGTAGTATAGGGGACCCTCCATGGGGGCTCTTT	CASSIGDPPWGLF	TRBJ1-1	-	-	13	TRBV19
TGTGCCAGCAGCTTCCAGGGCCTCTATAATTCACCCCTCCACTTT	CASSFQGLYNSPLHF	TRBJ1-6	-	-	15	TRBV5-6
TGTGCCAGTAGACCAGGGGGCAATGAAAAACTGTTTTTT	CASRPGGNEKLFF	TRBJ1-4	-	TRBD1	13	TRBV19
TGTGCCAGCAGCTTAGAGCGTACCGGGACAGCTTACTACGAGCAGTACTTC	CASSLERTGTAYYEQYF	TRBJ2-7	-	TRBD1	17	TRBV7-8
TGTGCCAGCAGTCTTCGACAGGGGGCCGGGAACACTGAAGCTTTCTTT	CASSLRQGAGNTEAFF	TRBJ1-1	-	TRBD1	16	TRBV14
TGTGCCAGCAGCTCGCCGCTGGGACAACCCACTGAAGCTTTCTTT	CASSSPLGQPTEAFF	TRBJ1-1	-	-	15	TRBV28
TGCAGCGTCACCGACAGTTTAAGCTATGGCTACACCTTC	CSVTDSLSYGYTF	TRBJ1-2	-	-	13	TRBV29-1
TGTGCCAGCAGCTTGGATATTCATGAGCAGTTCTTC	CASSLDIHEQFF	TRBJ2-1	-	-	12	TRBV5-4
TGTGCCATCAACGACGGCGGAGATACGCAGTATTTT	CAINDGGDTQYF	TRBJ2-3	-	-	12	TRBV10-3
TGTGCCAGCAGCCTACGTAGCGGGAGCTCCTACAATGAGCAGTTCTTC	CASSLRSGSSYNEQFF	TRBJ2-1	-	TRBD2	16	TRBV4-2
TGTGCCAGCAGCAAACCGGCTAGCGGCCAGTACGATGAGCAGTTCTTC	CASSKPASGQYDEQFF	TRBJ2-1	-	TRBD2	16	TRBV5-6
TGTGCCAGCAGTGAATTTCCAATAGGGCGGGATGAAAAACTGTTTTTT	CASSEFPIGRDEKLFF	TRBJ1-4	-	-	16	TRBV6-1
TGTGCCTGGGTTCCAGGGAGGGGGACTGAAGCTTTCTTT	CAWVPGRGTEAFF	TRBJ1-1	-	-	13	TRBV30
TGTGCCGGACTCTTGGACAGGAGAACTGAAGCTTTCTTT	CAGLLDRRTEAFF	TRBJ1-1	-	TRBD1	13	TRBV30